This TCR beta chain was observed in a study of PD-1 blockade in classical Hodgkin lymphoma. Study observations and caveats: The study found complete responders had baseline diversity similar to newly diagnosed patients. CD4+ TCR diversity, unlike CD8+, climbed significantly by C4D1.

Time point given: cycle 4 day 1 (C4D1), after less than seven weeks of nivolumab. Patients all relapsed after autologous stem cell transplantation, and there was variation in brentuximab vedotin exposure. Germline trimming cut 5 bases from V and 3 bases from J; bases unmatched to any gene: 10. The length of the CDR3 is 16 residues. CDR1 and CDR2 from the germline V gene are SGHTA and FQGNSA. Clones were read by immunoSEQ multiplex PCR, and TCRdb kept only the in-frame ones, dropping some. This sample yields approximately 49,000 clones, of which 80% are seen a single time; 19% belongs to the top ten. In its sample, this clone was seen once. Its antigen is still unknown.

The receptor's source is a human donor with classical Hodgkin lymphoma. V is TRBV7-2 and J is TRBJ2-3; 8 bases map to TRBD1. The specimen was peripheral blood mononuclear cells (PBMCs), collected before the fourth cycle of nivolumab. This chain's CDR3 is CASSRLGQGATDTQYF. DNA of the CDR3: TGTGCCAGCAGCCGCTTAGGGCAGGGGGCGACAGATACGCAGTATTTT.